This T cell receptor (beta chain) was observed in a study of long-term antiretroviral therapy in people with HIV. Comment on this clone: No antigen is known for it.

Overall study results and limits: Diversity rose after ART but stayed below transplant donor controls.

At minimum, one pre-ART and two post-ART PBMC samples were obtained from each donor. This was the immunoSEQ v3.0 assay at survey level. Samples were sequenced targeting roughly 40,000-55,000 T-cell genomes each. The repertoire was sequenced with immunoSEQ multiplex PCR; TCRdb's copy has only in-frame clones and lacks some. The sample shows about 17,000 clones, 65% to 85% of them seen only once. The V gene's germline CDR1 is SGHDT and CDR2 YYEEEE. Deletions cut 4 bases from V and 2 bases from J, with 3 bases between. The CDR3 runs 11 residues. Sample: unsorted PBMCs, taken 2.3 years after starting antiretroviral therapy. The genes are TRBV5-6 and TRBJ2-5; D not certain. The source of this sequence is a woman aged 40 to 50 with HIV. CDR3: CASSDQETQYF. DNA of the CDR3: TGTGCCAGCAGCGATCAAGAGACCCAGTACTTC.